The 23 T cell receptor beta chains listed next were all sequenced from one sample in a study of CD8 T cells in ankylosing spondylitis. MiXCR, applied by TCRdb to the 5' RACE reads, yields one record per CDR3 protein. The data contain approximately 350,000 distinct CDR3 sequences, roughly 22% of them seen just once; the ten biggest clones take up less than 15%. The specimen sequenced was blood, either unsorted or a sorted T cell fraction (not recorded which). These receptors were collected from a male donor with ankylosing spondylitis or in good health (not recorded which).

The V and J genes are TRBV7-9 and TRBJ2-5; possibly TRBD2 for D (6 bases). The CDR3 length is 14 residues. V was clipped by 2 bases and J by 4 bases, with 11 bases between them. Germline V CDR1 and CDR2: SEHNR, FQNEAQ (reference sequence). The CDR3: CASSLLLAGETQYF. As DNA, the CDR3 is TGTGCCAGCAGCTTATTACTAGCAGGAGAGACCCAGTACTTC.

The chain joins TRBV20-1 to TRBJ2-4; 9 nucleotides agree with TRBD2. The CDR3 is made up of 15 amino acids. Germline V gene sequence: CDR1 DFQATT, CDR2 SNEGSKA (reference sequence). The trim removed 3 bases at V and 5 bases at J, leaving 8 bases unmatched. CDR3 protein: CSAREGAGGQNIQYF. CDR3 DNA: TGCAGTGCTAGGGAAGGGGCGGGGGGGCAAAACATTCAGTACTTC.

This clonotype was seen repeatedly, ten times or more. The chain recombines TRBV7-6 with TRBJ2-1; a possible D gene is TRBD2 (6 bases). The V end was cut by 8 bases, the J end by 13 bases, with 18 bases between. The CDR3 is 12 amino acids. Germline lookup yields CDR1 SGHVS and CDR2 FNYEAQ. The CDR3 DNA reads TGTGCCAGCGCAGGAGTGGAGCGGGTTCAGTTCTTC. Protein sequence: CASAGVERVQFF.

V gene TRBV5-5 combines with J gene TRBJ1-4, with 8 bases that match TRBD1. CDR3 length: 15 residues. Germline loops: CDR1 SGHKS, CDR2 YYEKEE (reference sequence). Losses at the gene ends were 5 bases for V and 2 bases for J; bases not matched to a gene: 5. For the CDR3, the DNA is TGTGCCAGCAGGCGGACAGGGAAGACTAATGAAAAACTGTTTTTT. As protein: CASRRTGKTNEKLFF.

A few counts support this clonotype. The V call is TRBV9, the J call TRBJ2-2, with a possible D match to TRBD2 (5 bases). The CDR3 has 17 residues. CDR1 is SGDLS, CDR2 YYNGEE, per germline. Trimming removed 0 bases from V and 2 bases from J, with 14 bases in between. CDR3 DNA: TGTGCCAGCAGCGTAGGTGGGGAGATATTCAACACCGGGGAGCTGTTTTTT. Its translation is CASSVGGEIFNTGELFF.

This chain connects TRBV7-1 to TRBJ1-1; D is perhaps TRBD1 (5 bases). Being an ORF, TRBV7-1 has a function that is uncertain. V was shortened by 10 bases and J by 0 bases, with 24 bases between the two germline ends. This CDR3 has 17 amino acids. The DNA of the CDR3 is TGTGCCATCGGCCCCGCGCTGAGGGTGGGGGTGAACACTGAAGCTTTCTTT. This encodes CAIGPALRVGVNTEAFF.

About this clonotype itself: An end of the junction does not agree with germline; a read error may underlie this. Written as DNA, the CDR3 is TGTGCTAGCAGCTCTCCGGGACAGGGCACCGGGGAGCTGTTTTTT. Translated: CASSSPGQGTGELFF. The rearrangement joins TRBV7-7 to TRBJ2-2; 9 nucleotides match TRBD1. Germline CDR1 is SSHAT and CDR2 is FNYEAQ (reference sequence). The CDR3 sequence is 15 residues long.

This clonotype appeared a few times. This chain links TRBV30 with TRBJ2-7; TRBD1 is a possible D gene (6 bases). CDR1 is GTSNPN, CDR2 SVGIG, per germline (reference sequence). The V end was cut by 5 bases, the J end by 0 bases, with 14 bases between. This CDR3 comprises 14 residues. The CDR3 nucleotides are TGTGCCTGGGACACAGGGCCCAGCTCCTACGAGCAGTACTTC. It is translated as CAWDTGPSSYEQYF.

The chain uses TRBV12-3 or TRBV12-4 and TRBJ2-5, with 9 positions matching TRBD2. The CDR3 contains 15 residues. Losses at the gene ends were 5 bases for V and 5 bases for J; bases not matched to a gene: 9. The CDR3 DNA is TGTGCCAGCAGTCCAGCGGGGGGCCCGGTGGAGACCCAGTACTTC. This codes for CASSPAGGPVETQYF.

There are a few counts of this clonotype. This chain joins TRBV2 and TRBJ1-6; D not certain. The germline V and J ends were trimmed by 4 bases and 9 bases, with 7 bases remaining between them. The CDR3 covers 12 residues. CDR1 and CDR2 (germline): SNHLY, FYNNEI. CDR3 nucleotide sequence: TGTGCCAGCAGTGGGGTGGGTTCACCCCTCCACTTT. Protein sequence: CASSGVGSPLHF.

This clonotype is termed medium-sized. This chain joins TRBV10-3 and TRBJ2-2; 13 nucleotides match TRBD2. The CDR3 consists of 18 residues. After removal of 0 bases from V and 5 bases from J, the junction contained 6 bases not matched to a gene. Germline V lookup: CDR1 ENHRY, CDR2 SYGVKD. CDR3 nucleotide sequence: TGTGCCATCAGTGAGTCAACTAGCGGGGGGGCCAGGACCGGGGAGCTGTTTTTT. As protein: CAISESTSGGARTGELFF.

V gene TRBV20-1 combines with J gene TRBJ2-7, with TRBD1 matching 11 bases. In germline, CDR1 is DFQATT, CDR2 SNEGSKA (reference sequence). V shed 0 bases and J 3 bases; nucleotides not matched to a gene: 10. The CDR3 runs 17 residues. The CDR3 protein is CSARDQGDRGYRYEQYF. CDR3 in DNA: TGCAGTGCTAGAGATCAAGGGGACAGGGGGTATCGCTACGAGCAGTACTTC.

This clonotype has just a few counts. This chain joins TRBV9 and TRBJ2-5, with D tentatively TRBD1 or TRBD2 (5 bases each). V was trimmed by 0 bases and J by 4 bases, leaving 13 bases between them. Germline V CDR1 and CDR2: SGDLS, YYNGEE. The CDR3 has 15 residues. The CDR3 loop is CASSVGGDARETQYF. The CDR3 bases are TGTGCCAGCAGCGTAGGTGGGGACGCCAGAGAGACCCAGTACTTC.

The genes are TRBV4-1 and TRBJ2-1, with TRBD1 as a possible D gene (6 bases). V lost 4 bases, J lost 6 bases, and 19 bases lay in between. The CDR3 runs to 16 residues. Germline CDR1 and CDR2: MGHRA and YSYEKL. This CDR3 is CASSLTPRAGANEQFF. The CDR3 DNA follows: TGCGCCAGCAGCCTCACCCCCCGTGCAGGGGCCAATGAGCAGTTCTTC.

The chain uses TRBV12-3 or TRBV12-4 and TRBJ2-2, with TRBD1 matching over 10 bases. This CDR3 has 16 amino acids. The V gene end was trimmed by 5 bases and the J gene end by 3 bases; junction bases not matched to a gene: 6. The CDR3 region has the DNA TGTGCCAGCAGTCCTAGACAGGGGGCTTACACCGGGGAGCTGTTTTTT. The encoded protein is CASSPRQGAYTGELFF.

The chain joins TRBV29-1 to TRBJ2-3; D tentatively reads TRBD1 or TRBD2 (6 bases each). Germline CDR1 SQVTM, CDR2 ANQGSEA. Trimming stripped 0 bases from V and 1 base from J, with 23 bases between. The CDR3 totals 19 residues. The CDR3 protein is CSVEDQGGPPAYRTDTQYF. The CDR3 nucleotides are TGCAGCGTTGAAGATCAAGGGGGGCCCCCGGCTTACCGCACAGATACGCAGTATTTT.

This clonotype was seen at least ten times. This chain links TRBV29-1 with TRBJ2-1, with D maybe TRBD1 (5 bases). The CDR3 has 12 residues. Germline CDR1 reads SQVTM; CDR2 reads ANQGSEA. Trimming cost V 1 base and J 6 bases, with 7 bases left between them. CDR3 sequence reads: CSVEGGGNEQFF. The CDR3 DNA reads TGCAGCGTTGAAGGGGGCGGCAATGAGCAGTTCTTC.

The V and J genes are TRBV20-1 and TRBJ2-7, with D perhaps TRBD1 (6 bases). CDR3 length: 14 residues. Germline V lookup: CDR1 DFQATT, CDR2 SNEGSKA (reference sequence). V gave up 0 bases and J gave up 3 bases, with 12 bases separating them. The CDR3 reads CSARDRQALYEQYF. Here the CDR3 DNA reads TGCAGTGCTAGAGATCGACAGGCCCTCTACGAGCAGTACTTC.

This clonotype was detected ten times or more. The V call is TRBV12-3 or TRBV12-4, the J call TRBJ1-1, with 8 bases identical to TRBD1. The V and J ends lost 6 bases and 6 bases, in that order; junction bases with no gene match: 6. The CDR3 totals 13 residues. This chain's CDR3 is CASRKEQGAEAFF. DNA for the CDR3: TGTGCCAGCAGAAAGGAACAGGGGGCTGAAGCTTTCTTT.

This clonotype was counted between two and nine times. This chain joins TRBV20-1 and TRBJ2-3; D gene unclear. The V gene lost 4 bases and the J gene lost 6 bases, with 20 bases spanning the gap. CDR1 and CDR2 from the germline V gene are DFQATT and SNEGSKA (reference sequence). This CDR3 has 15 residues. The CDR3: CSAIPSRLAQDTQYF. The CDR3 DNA reads as TGCAGTGCTATTCCTTCGAGGCTGGCTCAGGATACGCAGTATTTT.

The V gene is TRBV12-3 or TRBV12-4, the J gene TRBJ2-1; 7 bases line up with TRBD1. The V and J ends lost 5 bases and 4 bases, in that order; junction bases with no gene match: 5. The CDR3 contains 14 residues. CDR3 coding DNA: TGTGCCAGCAGTGAGGGACAGCTTTACAATGAGCAGTTCTTC. This gives the protein CASSEGQLYNEQFF.

This chain links TRBV25-1 with TRBJ2-5, with D perhaps matching TRBD2 (6 bases). The CDR3 is 14 residues long. Trimming pared 8 bases from V and 1 base from J, leaving 14 bases between. Germline V gene sequence: CDR1 MGHDK, CDR2 SYGVNS. CDR3 nucleotide sequence: TGTGCCAGCCGGAAGGCGGGGATCCAAGAGACCCAGTACTTC. Encoded protein: CASRKAGIQETQYF.

The V and J genes are TRBV6-4 and TRBJ2-6; D gene ambiguous. Germline V gene sequence: CDR1 MRHNA, CDR2 SNTAGT. V shed 3 bases and J shed 0 bases, with 6 bases lying between them. The CDR3 runs 15 residues. The CDR3: CASSEQNSGANVLTF. The CDR3 DNA reads as TGTGCCAGCAGTGAACAAAACTCTGGGGCCAACGTCCTGACTTTC.